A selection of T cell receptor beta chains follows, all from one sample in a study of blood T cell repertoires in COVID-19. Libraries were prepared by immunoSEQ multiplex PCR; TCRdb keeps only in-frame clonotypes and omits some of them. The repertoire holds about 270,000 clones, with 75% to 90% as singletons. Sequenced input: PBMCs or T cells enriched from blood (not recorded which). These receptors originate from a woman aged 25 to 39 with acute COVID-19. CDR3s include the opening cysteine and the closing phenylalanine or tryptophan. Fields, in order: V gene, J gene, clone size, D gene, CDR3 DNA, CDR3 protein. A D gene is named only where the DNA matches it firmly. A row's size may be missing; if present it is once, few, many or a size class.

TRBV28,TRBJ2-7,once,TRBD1,TGTGCCAGCACTAAAGGGGGACAGGGCTACGAGCAGTACTTC,CASTKGGQGYEQYF
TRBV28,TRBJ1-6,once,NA,TGTGCCAGCAGTTTTGGGCAGGGGAATTCACCCCTCCACTTT,CASSFGQGNSPLHF
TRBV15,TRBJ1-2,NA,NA,TGTGCCACCAGCAGAGATTTCGTCCTCCACAACACCTTC,CATSRDFVLHNTF
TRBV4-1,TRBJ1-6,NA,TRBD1,TGCGCCAGCAGCCAAGAAGGGACAGTTAATTCACCCCTCCACTTT,CASSQEGTVNSPLHF
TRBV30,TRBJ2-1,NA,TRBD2,TGTGCCTGGAGTGTTGGCACTAGCGGGAGGGGTGGTGAGCAGTTCTTC,CAWSVGTSGRGGEQFF
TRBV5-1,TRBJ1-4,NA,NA,TGCGCCAGCAGCTTGGGGCAGGGGAATGAAAAACTGTTTTTT,CASSLGQGNEKLFF
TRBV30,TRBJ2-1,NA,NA,TGTGCCTGGACCGCCGCGACAGTTACAAATGAGCAGTTCTTC,CAWTAATVTNEQFF
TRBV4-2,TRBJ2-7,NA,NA,TGTGCCAGCAGCCAATCATCAGGGATCGAGCAGTACTTC,CASSQSSGIEQYF
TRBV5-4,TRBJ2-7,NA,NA,TGTGCCAGCAGCTTGGAAACGTCTCAGGAGCAGTACTTC,CASSLETSQEQYF
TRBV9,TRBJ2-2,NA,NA,TGTGCCAGCAGCGTTTGGGGGGAGACCGGGGAGCTGTTTTTT,CASSVWGETGELFF
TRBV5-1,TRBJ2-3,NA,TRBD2,TGCGCCAGCAGCCGAAGCGAAACTAGCGGCCGCACAGATACGCAGTATTTT,CASSRSETSGRTDTQYF
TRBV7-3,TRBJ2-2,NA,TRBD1,TGTGCCAGCCAGGGGGCGAGGACCGGGGAGCTGTTTTTT,CASQGARTGELFF
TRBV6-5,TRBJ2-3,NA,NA,TGTGCCAGCAGGGCCACAGATACGCAGTATTTT,CASRATDTQYF
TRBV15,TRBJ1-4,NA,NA,TGTGCCACCAGCAGCATCCCTGGACAGACAACTAATGAAAAACTGTTTTTT,CATSSIPGQTTNEKLFF
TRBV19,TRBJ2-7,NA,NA,TGTGCCAGTAGTAACGGGGAAGGCGAGCAGTACTTC,CASSNGEGEQYF
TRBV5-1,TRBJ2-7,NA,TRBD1,TGCGCCAGCAGCCCCGGGGACAGGGGGCTCGTGGAGCAGTACTTC,CASSPGDRGLVEQYF
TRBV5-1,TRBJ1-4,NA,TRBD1,TGCGCCAGCAGCCCAGGGCAGGGGGCCCACGAAAAACTGTTTTTT,CASSPGQGAHEKLFF
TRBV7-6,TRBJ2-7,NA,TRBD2,TGTGCCAGCAGCTTAGCGCCTCTAGCGGGACCTACCTACGAGCAGTACTTC,CASSLAPLAGPTYEQYF
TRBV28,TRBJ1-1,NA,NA,TGTGCCAGCGGAGAACGGCTGAACACTGAAGCTTTCTTT,CASGERLNTEAFF
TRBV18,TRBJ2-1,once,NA,TGTGCCAGCTCACCACCGGTCCTCGGCGGCGATGAGCAGTTCTTC,CASSPPVLGGDEQFF
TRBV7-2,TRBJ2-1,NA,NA,TGTGCCAGCAGCTTATATTTTAGGGGCTCCTACAATGAGCAGTTCTTC,CASSLYFRGSYNEQFF
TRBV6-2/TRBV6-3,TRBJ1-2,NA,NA,TGTGCCAGCAGTTCTGACAGGAGCTATGGCTACACCTTC,CASSSDRSYGYTF
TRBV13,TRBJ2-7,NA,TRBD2,TGTGCCAGCAGCCGGGGATCGGGACTAGCATTCGAGCAGTACTTC,CASSRGSGLAFEQYF
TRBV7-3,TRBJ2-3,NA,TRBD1,TGTGCCAGCAGCCGGGACAGGGGGGCAGATACGCAGTATTTT,CASSRDRGADTQYF
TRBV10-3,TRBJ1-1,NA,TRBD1,TGTGCCATCAGTGAGTCGCTCGGACAGGGAGGCACTGAAGCTTTCTTT,CAISESLGQGGTEAFF
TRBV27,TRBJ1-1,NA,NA,TGTGCCACCCTCCCCCGGGGCGGGGGCACTGAAGCTTTCTTT,CATLPRGGGTEAFF
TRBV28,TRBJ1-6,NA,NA,TGTGCCAGCAGACCAGACCGACGGAGCTCCTATAATTCACCCCTCCACTTT,CASRPDRRSSYNSPLHF
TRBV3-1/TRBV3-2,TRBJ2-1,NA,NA,TGTGCCAGCAGCCTGGGGGCTAACTCCTACAATGAGCAGTTCTTC,CASSLGANSYNEQFF
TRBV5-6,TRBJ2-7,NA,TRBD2,TGTGCCAGCAGCCGGAGACTAGCGGCCCCCTACGAGCAGTACTTC,CASSRRLAAPYEQYF